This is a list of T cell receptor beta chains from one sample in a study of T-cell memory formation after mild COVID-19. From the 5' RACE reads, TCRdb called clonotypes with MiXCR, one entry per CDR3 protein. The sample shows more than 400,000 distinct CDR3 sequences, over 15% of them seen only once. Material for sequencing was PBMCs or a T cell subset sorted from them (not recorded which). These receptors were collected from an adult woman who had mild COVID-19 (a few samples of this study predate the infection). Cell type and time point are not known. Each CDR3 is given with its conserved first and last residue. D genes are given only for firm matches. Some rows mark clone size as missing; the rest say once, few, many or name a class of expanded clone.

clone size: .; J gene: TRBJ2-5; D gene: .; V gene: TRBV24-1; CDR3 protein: CATSDPKETQYF; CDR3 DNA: TGTGCCACCAGTGACCCTAAGGAGACCCAGTACTTC
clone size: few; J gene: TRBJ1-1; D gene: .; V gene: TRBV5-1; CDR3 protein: CASSLYLGANTEAFF; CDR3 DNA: TGCGCCAGCAGCTTGTATCTGGGGGCTAACACTGAAGCTTTCTTT
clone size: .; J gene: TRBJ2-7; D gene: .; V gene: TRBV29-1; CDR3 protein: CSVSDGYEQYF; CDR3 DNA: TGCAGCGTTTCTGACGGATACGAGCAGTACTTC
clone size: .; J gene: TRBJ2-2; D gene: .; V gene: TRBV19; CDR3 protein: CASSNAYGELFF; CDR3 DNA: TGTGCCAGTAGTAATGCCTACGGGGAGCTGTTTTTT
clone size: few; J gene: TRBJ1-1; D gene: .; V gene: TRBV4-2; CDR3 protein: CASSQELVGDAEAFF; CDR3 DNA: TGTGCCAGCAGCCAAGAGTTAGTGGGAGACGCTGAAGCTTTCTTT
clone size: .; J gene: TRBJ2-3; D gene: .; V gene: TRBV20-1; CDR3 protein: CSATRGPDTQYF; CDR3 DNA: TGCAGTGCTACGAGGGGCCCAGATACGCAGTATTTT
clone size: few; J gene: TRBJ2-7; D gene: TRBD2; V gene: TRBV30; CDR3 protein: CAWSVLRTSGGIDEQYF; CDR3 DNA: TGTGCCTGGAGTGTACTGAGGACTAGCGGGGGGATCGACGAGCAGTACTTC
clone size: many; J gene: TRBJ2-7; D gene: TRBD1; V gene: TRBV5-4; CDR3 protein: CASQMDRASYEQYF; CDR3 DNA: TGTGCCAGCCAGATGGACAGGGCTTCCTACGAGCAGTACTTC
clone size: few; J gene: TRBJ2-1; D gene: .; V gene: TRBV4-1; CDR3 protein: CASSQDVLGWGTNPYNEQFF; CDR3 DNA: TGCGCCAGCAGCCAAGATGTACTGGGATGGGGGACGAACCCCTACAATGAGCAGTTCTTC
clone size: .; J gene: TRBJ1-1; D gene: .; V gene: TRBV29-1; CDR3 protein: CSARQANTEAFF; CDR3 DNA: TGCAGCGCGAGACAGGCGAACACTGAAGCTTTCTTT
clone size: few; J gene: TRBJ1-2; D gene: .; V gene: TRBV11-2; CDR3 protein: CASSLGQLNYGYTF; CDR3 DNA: TGTGCCAGCAGCTTAGGCCAGCTGAACTATGGCTACACCTTC
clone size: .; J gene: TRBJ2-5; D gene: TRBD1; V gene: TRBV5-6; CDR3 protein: CASSHGTGYETQYF; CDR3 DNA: TGTGCCAGCAGCCATGGGACAGGGTATGAGACCCAGTACTTC
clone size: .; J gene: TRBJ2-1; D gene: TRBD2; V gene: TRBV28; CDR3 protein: CASSFMGGFSYNEQFF; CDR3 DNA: TGTGCCAGCAGTTTTATGGGGGGGTTCTCCTACAATGAGCAGTTCTTC
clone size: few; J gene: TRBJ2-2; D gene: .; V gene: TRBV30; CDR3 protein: CAWRGWSGTGELFF; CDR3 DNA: TGTGCCTGGAGGGGGTGGAGTGGAACCGGGGAGCTGTTTTTT
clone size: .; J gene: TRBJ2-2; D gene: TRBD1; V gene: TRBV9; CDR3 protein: CASSEQGAGDGELFF; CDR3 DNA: TGTGCCAGCAGCGAGCAGGGGGCTGGTGACGGGGAGCTGTTTTTT
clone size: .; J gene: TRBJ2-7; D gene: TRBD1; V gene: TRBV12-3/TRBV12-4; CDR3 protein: CASSPIWTGSYEQYF; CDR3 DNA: TGTGCCAGCAGTCCTATTTGGACAGGATCCTACGAGCAGTACTTC
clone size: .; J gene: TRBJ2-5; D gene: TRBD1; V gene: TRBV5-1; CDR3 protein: CASSLGQAKETQYF; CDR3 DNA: TGCGCCAGCAGCCTGGGACAGGCCAAAGAGACCCAGTACTTC
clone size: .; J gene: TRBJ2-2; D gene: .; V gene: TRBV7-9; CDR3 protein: CASSPRDPRTGELFF; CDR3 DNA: TGTGCCAGCAGCCCACGGGACCCTCGCACCGGGGAGCTGTTTTTT
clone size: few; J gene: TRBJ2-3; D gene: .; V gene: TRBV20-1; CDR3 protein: CSALSGSGTDTQYF; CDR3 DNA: TGCAGTGCTCTGAGTGGGTCGGGCACAGATACGCAGTATTTT
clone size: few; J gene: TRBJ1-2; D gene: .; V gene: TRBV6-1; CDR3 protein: CASSEGYGYTF; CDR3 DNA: TGTGCCAGCAGTGAAGGGTATGGCTACACCTTC
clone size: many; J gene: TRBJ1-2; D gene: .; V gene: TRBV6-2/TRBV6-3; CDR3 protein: CASSSARFLGYTF; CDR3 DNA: TGTGCCAGCAGTTCGGCTCGATTCCTAGGCTACACCTTC
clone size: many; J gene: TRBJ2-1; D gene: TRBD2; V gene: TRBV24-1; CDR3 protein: CATSLTSGGYYEQFF; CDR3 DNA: TGTGCCACCAGCCTGACTAGCGGGGGGTATTATGAGCAGTTCTTC
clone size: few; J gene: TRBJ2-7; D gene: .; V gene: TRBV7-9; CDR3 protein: CASSLESGAYEQYF; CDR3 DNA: TGTGCCAGCAGCTTAGAGAGCGGAGCCTACGAGCAGTACTTC
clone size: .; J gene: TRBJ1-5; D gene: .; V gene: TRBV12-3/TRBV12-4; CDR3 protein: CASSFARGNQPQHF; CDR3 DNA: TGTGCCAGCAGTTTCGCCAGGGGCAATCAGCCCCAGCATTTT
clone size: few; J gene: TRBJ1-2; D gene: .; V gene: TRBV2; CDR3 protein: CASSDHPTQGAGYTF; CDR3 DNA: TGTGCCAGCAGTGACCACCCGACCCAGGGAGCTGGCTACACCTTC
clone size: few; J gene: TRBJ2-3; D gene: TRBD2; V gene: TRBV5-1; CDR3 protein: CASSLASGGPGDTQYF; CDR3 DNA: TGCGCCAGCAGCTTGGCTAGCGGGGGGCCGGGGGATACGCAGTATTTT
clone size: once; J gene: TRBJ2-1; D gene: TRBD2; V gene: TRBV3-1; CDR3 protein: CASSQEGTSGSKEQFF; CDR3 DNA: TGTGCCAGCAGCCAAGAGGGGACTAGCGGGAGTAAAGAGCAGTTCTTC
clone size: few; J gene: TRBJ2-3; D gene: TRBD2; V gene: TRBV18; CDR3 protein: CASSPRGGSTDTQYF; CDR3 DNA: TGTGCCAGCTCACCGCGCGGGGGTAGCACAGATACGCAGTATTTT
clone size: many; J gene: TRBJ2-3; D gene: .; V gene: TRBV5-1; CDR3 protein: CASSLSGPLQYF; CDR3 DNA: TGCGCCAGCAGCTTGAGCGGCCCTCTGCAGTATTTT
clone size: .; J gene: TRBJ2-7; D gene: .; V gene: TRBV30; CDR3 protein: CAWAYLGSYEQYF; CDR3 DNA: TGTGCCTGGGCGTATTTAGGATCCTACGAGCAGTACTTC
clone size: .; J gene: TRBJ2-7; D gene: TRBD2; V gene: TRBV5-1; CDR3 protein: CASSLGAGGPYDEQYF; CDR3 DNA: TGCGCCAGCAGCTTGGGAGCGGGAGGGCCGTACGACGAGCAGTACTTC
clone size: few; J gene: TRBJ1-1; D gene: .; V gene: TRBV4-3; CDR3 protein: CASSQDALGLDRRSNSEAFF; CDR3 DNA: TGCGCCAGCAGCCAAGATGCCCTTGGCTTAGATCGCCGGTCTAACTCTGAAGCTTTCTTT
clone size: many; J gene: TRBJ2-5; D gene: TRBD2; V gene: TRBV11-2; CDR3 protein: CASSSGLQETQYF; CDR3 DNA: TGTGCCAGCAGCTCGGGACTACAAGAGACCCAGTACTTC
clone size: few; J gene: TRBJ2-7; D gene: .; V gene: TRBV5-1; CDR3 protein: CASSLGESSIYEQYF; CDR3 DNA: TGCGCCAGCAGCTTGGGTGAGAGCTCGATCTACGAGCAGTACTTC
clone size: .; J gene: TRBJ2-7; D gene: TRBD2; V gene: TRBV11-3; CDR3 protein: CASSFWTSNHEQYF; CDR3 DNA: TGTGCCAGCAGCTTCTGGACTAGCAACCACGAGCAGTACTTC
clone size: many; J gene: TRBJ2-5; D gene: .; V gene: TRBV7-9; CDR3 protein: CASSKTPLKETQYF; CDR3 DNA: TGTGCCAGCAGCAAGACCCCTCTCAAGGAGACCCAGTACTTC
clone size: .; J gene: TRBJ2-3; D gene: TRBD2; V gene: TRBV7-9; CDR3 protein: CASSLPPATSGSFDTQYF; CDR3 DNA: TGTGCCAGCAGCTTACCCCCCGCGACTAGCGGGAGTTTCGATACGCAGTATTTT
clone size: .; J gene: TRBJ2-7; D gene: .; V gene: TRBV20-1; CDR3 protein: CSAMTASYEQYF; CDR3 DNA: TGCAGTGCTATGACCGCCTCCTACGAGCAGTACTTC
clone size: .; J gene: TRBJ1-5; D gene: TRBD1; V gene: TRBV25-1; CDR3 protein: CASSETGGGQPQHF; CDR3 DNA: TGTGCCAGCAGCGAGACAGGGGGAGGTCAGCCCCAGCATTTT
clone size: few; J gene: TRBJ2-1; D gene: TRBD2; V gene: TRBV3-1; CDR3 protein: CASSQDRTSGWSYNEQFF; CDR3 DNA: TGTGCCAGCAGCCAAGATCGGACTAGCGGTTGGTCCTACAATGAGCAGTTCTTC
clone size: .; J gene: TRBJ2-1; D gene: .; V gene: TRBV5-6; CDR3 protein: CASSLRRLDNEQFF; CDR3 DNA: TGTGCCAGCAGCTTGCGCAGGTTGGACAATGAGCAGTTCTTC
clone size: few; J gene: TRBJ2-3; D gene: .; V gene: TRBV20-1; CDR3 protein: CSARSWALSTDTQYF; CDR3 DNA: TGCAGTGCTAGATCCTGGGCCTTGAGCACAGATACGCAGTATTTT
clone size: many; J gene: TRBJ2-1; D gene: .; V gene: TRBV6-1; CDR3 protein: CASRTDASSYNEQFF; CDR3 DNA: TGTGCCAGCAGGACCGACGCTAGCTCCTACAATGAGCAGTTCTTC
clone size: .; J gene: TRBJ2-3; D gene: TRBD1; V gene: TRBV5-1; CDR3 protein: CASSLGQGDPSTDTQYF; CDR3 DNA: TGCGCCAGCAGCCTGGGACAGGGGGATCCTAGCACAGATACGCAGTATTTT
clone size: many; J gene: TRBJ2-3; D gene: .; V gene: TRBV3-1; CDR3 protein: CASSQDAAKCYF; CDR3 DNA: TGTGCCAGCAGCCAAGATGCCGCGAAGTGTTATTTT
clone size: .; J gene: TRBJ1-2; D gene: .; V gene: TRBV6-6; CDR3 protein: CASSYSRPDPPNYGYTF; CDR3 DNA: TGTGCCAGCAGTTACTCAAGGCCAGACCCCCCTAACTATGGCTACACCTTC
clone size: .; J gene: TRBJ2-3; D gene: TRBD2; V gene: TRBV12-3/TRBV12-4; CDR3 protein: CASSLGHPGGTQYF; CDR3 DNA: TGTGCCAGCAGTTTAGGACACCCGGGGGGTACGCAGTATTTT
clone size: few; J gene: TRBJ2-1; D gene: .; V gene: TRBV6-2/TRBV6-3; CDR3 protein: CASSFDRRGTYNEQFF; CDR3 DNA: TGTGCCAGCAGTTTTGACAGGAGGGGAACCTACAATGAGCAGTTCTTC
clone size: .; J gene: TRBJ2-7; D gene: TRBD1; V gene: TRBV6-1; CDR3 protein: CASSQVTRGTGPLGEQYF; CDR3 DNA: TGTGCCAGCAGTCAGGTAACCCGAGGGACAGGGCCCCTTGGCGAGCAGTACTTC
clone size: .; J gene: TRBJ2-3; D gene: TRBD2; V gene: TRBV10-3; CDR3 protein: CASGGMLGTDTQYF; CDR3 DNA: TGTGCCAGCGGGGGGATGCTCGGCACAGATACGCAGTATTTT
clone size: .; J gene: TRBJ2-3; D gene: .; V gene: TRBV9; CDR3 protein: CASSVAGSATDTQYF; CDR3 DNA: TGTGCCAGCAGCGTAGCCGGGAGCGCCACAGATACGCAGTATTTT